This T cell receptor (beta chain) emerged from a study of CD8 T cells in Susac syndrome. RNA amounts of roughly 0.45 to 1 ug underwent reverse transcription with random hexamers. TCRdb re-analysed the immunoSEQ multiplex PCR reads in MiXCR, keeping a single row per CDR3 protein. Of around 150,000 distinct CDR3 sequences listed, around 95% were seen once; the top ten hold about 0.18%. The sample taken for sequencing was CD8+ T cells from PBMCs. This TCR came from a human donor with Susac syndrome.

CDR3 region: CASRASFTEQYF. CDR3 DNA sequence: TGTGCCAGCAGAGCCAGCTTTACAGAGCAGTACTTC. The V gene is TRBV12-3 or TRBV12-4, the J gene TRBJ2-7; D ambiguous. Trimming removed 6 bases from V and 7 bases from J, with 13 bases in between. The CDR3 contains 12 residues.